This TCR beta chain stems from a study of T cells in localized non-small cell lung cancer. Points on this clone: No antigen is known for it.

The CDR3 covers 14 residues. Germline assignment: CDR1 SGHNT and CDR2 YYREEE (reference sequence). V was clipped by 0 bases and J by 7 bases, with 13 bases between them. The method was immunoSEQ multiplex PCR; TCRdb's version includes in-frame clones alone and lacks a portion of them. The sample lists approximately 100,000 clones; about nine tenths were seen once. Study-level results: Of the tissues analyzed, uninvolved adjacent lung showed maximal T cell clonality, greater than tumor. A single tumor region was sequenced, leaving heterogeneity possible.

This clonotype was obtained from a woman aged 35-75 years with stage II squamous cell lung carcinoma. The material was PBMCs, obtained before any cancer treatment. The V call is TRBV5-4, the J call TRBJ2-5; D uncertain. The CDR3 DNA reads TGTGCCAGCAGCTTGGGGGTAGGAGCTCCGACCCAGTACTTC. It encodes CASSLGVGAPTQYF.